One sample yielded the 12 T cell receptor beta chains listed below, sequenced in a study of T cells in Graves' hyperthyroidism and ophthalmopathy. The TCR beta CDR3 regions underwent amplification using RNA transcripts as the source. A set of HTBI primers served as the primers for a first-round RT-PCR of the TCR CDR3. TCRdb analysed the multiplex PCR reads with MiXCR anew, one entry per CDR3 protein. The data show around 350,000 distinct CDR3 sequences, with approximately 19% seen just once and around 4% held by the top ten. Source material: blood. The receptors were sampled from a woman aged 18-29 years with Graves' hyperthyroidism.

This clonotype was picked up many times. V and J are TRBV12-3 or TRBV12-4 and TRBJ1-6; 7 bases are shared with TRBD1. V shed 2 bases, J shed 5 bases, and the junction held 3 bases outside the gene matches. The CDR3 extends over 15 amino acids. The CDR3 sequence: CASSLQGGNNSPLHF. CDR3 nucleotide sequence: TGTGCCAGCAGTTTACAGGGGGGGAATAATTCACCCCTCCACTTT.

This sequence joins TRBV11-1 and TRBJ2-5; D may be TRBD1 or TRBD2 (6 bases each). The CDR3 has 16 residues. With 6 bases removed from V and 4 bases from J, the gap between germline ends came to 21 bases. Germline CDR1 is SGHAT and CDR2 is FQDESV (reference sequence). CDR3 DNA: TGTGCCAGCAGTGGATCGCCGGGGGCCGGGGGAGAGACCCAGTACTTC. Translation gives CASSGSPGAGGETQYF.

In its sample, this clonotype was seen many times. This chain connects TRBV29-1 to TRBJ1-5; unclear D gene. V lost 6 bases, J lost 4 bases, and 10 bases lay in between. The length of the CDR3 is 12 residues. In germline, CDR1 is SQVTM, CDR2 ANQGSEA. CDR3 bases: TGCAGCGTGTCGTTCCGTAATCAGCCCCAGCATTTT. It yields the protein CSVSFRNQPQHF.

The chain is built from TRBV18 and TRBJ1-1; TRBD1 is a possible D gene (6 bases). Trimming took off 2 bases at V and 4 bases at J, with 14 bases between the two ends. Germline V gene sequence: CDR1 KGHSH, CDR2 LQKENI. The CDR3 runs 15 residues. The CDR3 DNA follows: TGTGCCAGCTCACCAAGCCAGGGGAAAATCACTGAAGCTTTCTTT. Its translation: CASSPSQGKITEAFF.

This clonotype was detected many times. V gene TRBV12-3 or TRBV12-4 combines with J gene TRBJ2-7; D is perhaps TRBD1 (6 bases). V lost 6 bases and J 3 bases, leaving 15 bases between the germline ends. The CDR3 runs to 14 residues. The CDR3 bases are TGTGCCAGCAGCCCTGGGGACAAGAACTACGAGCAGTACTTC. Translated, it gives CASSPGDKNYEQYF.

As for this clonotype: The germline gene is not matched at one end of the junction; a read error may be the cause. CDR3 sequence reads: CASSVPGGSSRNTIYF. CDR3 DNA: TGTGCCAGCAGCGTTCCAGGGGGCAGCTCTAGAAACACCATATATTTT. This chain uses TRBV11-2 with TRBJ1-3; 8 bases are shared with TRBD1. This CDR3 has 16 residues. The germline CDR1 and CDR2 sequences are SGHAT and FQNNGV. The variable domain in full, with the rest retrieved from reference TRBV11-2 and TRBJ1-3, is EAGVAQSPRYKIIEKRQSVAFWCNPISGHATLYWYQQILGQGPKLLIQFQNNGVVDDSQLPKDRFSAERLKGVDSTLKIQPAKLEDSAVYLCASSVPGGSSRNTIYFGEGSWLTVV.

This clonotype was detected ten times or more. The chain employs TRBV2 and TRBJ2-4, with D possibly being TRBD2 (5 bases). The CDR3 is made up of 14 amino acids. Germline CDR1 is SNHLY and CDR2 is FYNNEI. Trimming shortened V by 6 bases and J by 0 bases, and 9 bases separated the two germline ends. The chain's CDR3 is CASSLSGAKNIQYF. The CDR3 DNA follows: TGTGCCAGCAGCTTGAGCGGAGCCAAAAACATTCAGTACTTC.

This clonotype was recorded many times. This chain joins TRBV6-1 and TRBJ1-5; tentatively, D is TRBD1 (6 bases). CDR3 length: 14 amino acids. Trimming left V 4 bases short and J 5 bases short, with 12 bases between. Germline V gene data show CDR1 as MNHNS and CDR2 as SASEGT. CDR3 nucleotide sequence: TGTGCCAGCAGTGCCGGACAGACTTATCAGCCCCAGCATTTT. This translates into CASSAGQTYQPQHF.

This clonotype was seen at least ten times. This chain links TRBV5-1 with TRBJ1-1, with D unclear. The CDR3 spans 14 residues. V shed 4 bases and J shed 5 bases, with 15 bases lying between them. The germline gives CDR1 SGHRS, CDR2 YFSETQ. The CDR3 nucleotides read TGCGCCAGCAGCCCAGGCTTCCCGGGGACTGAAGCTTTCTTT. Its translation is CASSPGFPGTEAFF. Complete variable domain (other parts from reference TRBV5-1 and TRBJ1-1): KAGVTQTPRYLIKTRGQQVTLSCSPISGHRSVSWYQQTPGQGLQFLFEYFSETQRNKGNFPGRFSGRQFSNSRSEMNVSTLELGDSALYLCASSPGFPGTEAFFGQGTRLTVV.

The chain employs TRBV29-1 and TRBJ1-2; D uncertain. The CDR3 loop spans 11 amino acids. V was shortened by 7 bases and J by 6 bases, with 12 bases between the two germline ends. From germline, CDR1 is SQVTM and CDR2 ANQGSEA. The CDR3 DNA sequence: TGCAGCGCTGACCACACGGATGGCTACACCTTC. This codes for CSADHTDGYTF.

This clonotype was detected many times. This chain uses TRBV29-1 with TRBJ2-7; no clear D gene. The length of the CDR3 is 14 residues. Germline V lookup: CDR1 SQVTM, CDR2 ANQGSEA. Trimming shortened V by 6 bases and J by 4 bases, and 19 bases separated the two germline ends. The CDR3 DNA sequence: TGCAGCGTCGTAAAGGGTTCTCGCGCTTACGAGCAGTACTTC. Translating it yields CSVVKGSRAYEQYF.

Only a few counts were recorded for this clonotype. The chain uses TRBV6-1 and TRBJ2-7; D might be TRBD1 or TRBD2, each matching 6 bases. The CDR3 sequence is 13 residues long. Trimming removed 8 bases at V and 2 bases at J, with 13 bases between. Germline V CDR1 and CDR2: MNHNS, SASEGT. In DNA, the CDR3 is TGTGCCAGCGATGAGGGGGAGGCCTACGAGCAGTACTTC. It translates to CASDEGEAYEQYF.